This T cell receptor beta chain is from a study of cytomegalovirus exposure and HLA in healthy donors. PCR used 60 Vbeta primers and 13 Jbeta primers. Sequenced by immunoSEQ multiplex PCR; TCRdb stores in-frame clones only, minus some. The sample records roughly 290,000 clones, roughly 80% being singletons. The CDR3 is 15 amino acids. The germline V gene has CDR1 LNHDA and CDR2 SQIVND (reference sequence). The V end lost 3 bases, the J end lost 3 bases, and 15 bases lay between the germline ends. The sequencing sample was made of PBMCs. This sequence originates from a girl aged 2-10 years in good health and CMV-seronegative. This chain joins TRBV19 and TRBJ2-7; the D gene is possibly TRBD2 (6 bases). The CDR3 sequence: CASSMTLAPYYEQYF. The CDR3, as DNA: TGTGCCAGTAGTATGACCCTAGCGCCATACTACGAGCAGTACTTC. Full variable domain (missing parts from reference TRBV19 and TRBJ2-7): DGGITQSPKYLFRKEGQNVTLSCEQNLNHDAMYWYRQDPGQGLRLIYYSQIVNDFQKGDIAEGYSVSREKKESFPLTVTSAQKNPTAFYLCASSMTLAPYYEQYFGPGTRLTVT.